This note documents a single T cell receptor (beta chain) sequence. Clones were sequenced by immunoSEQ multiplex PCR, and TCRdb holds only the in-frame ones, with some missing. Of 85,000 to 90,000 clones detected, 80% to 95% appear once; the ten largest clones hold 0.95% to 1.3%. The sample comes from a study of OX40 agonist ivuxolimab in advanced cancers. CDR3 length: 12 amino acids. The V end lost 5 bases, the J end lost 8 bases, and 13 bases lay between the germline ends. The germline V gene has CDR1 GTSNPN and CDR2 SVGIG (reference sequence). The rearrangement joins TRBV30 to TRBJ2-1; D is possibly TRBD2 (6 bases). Here the sequenced sample was CD4+ or CD8+ T cells sorted from blood, taken in a trial of the OX40 agonist ivuxolimab. The clonotype was recovered from an adult with an advanced solid tumor such as melanoma, head and neck, liver or kidney cancer. CDR3 nucleotides: TGTGCCTGGGCCCGGGAGAAGGATGAGCAGTTCTTC. Its translation is CAWAREKDEQFF.